A single sample gave rise to the 16 T cell receptor beta chains below, sequenced in a study of metastatic and nonmetastatic thyroid tumors. TCRdb ran MiXCR on the PCR reads. The data contain 42,000 or so clones, under 20% of them singletons. Before thyroid surgery, none of the patients had received any treatment. Sequenced input: tumor tissue. These receptors were collected from a female donor with papillary thyroid cancer or a benign thyroid nodule (not recorded which). Some clones in this sample may be carry-over from other donors' samples.

This clone was observed at least ten times. The CDR3 loop reads CASSWIQDTGELFF. CDR3 bases: TGCGCCAGCAGCTGGATACAAGACACCGGGGAGCTGTTTTTT. The V and J genes are TRBV5-1 and TRBJ2-2; D is uncertain. This CDR3 region has 14 residues. The germline gives CDR1 SGHRS, CDR2 YFSETQ. Trimming stripped 3 bases from V and 3 bases from J, with 9 bases between.

This clone was observed many times. The V and J genes are TRBV7-2 and TRBJ2-7; D remains ambiguous. Trimming pared 6 bases from V and 2 bases from J, leaving 14 bases between. The CDR3 runs 14 residues. Germline assignment: CDR1 SGHTA and CDR2 FQGNSA. The CDR3: CASRRLGNAYEQYF. CDR3 nucleotide sequence: TGTGCCAGCAGAAGATTGGGGAATGCCTACGAGCAGTACTTC.

This clone was seen many times. The rearrangement uses TRBV20-1 and TRBJ2-3; the D gene is possibly TRBD1 (6 bases). V was pared by 0 bases and J by 5 bases, with 18 bases between. The CDR3 runs 16 residues. Per the germline V gene, CDR1 is DFQATT and CDR2 is SNEGSKA (reference sequence). CDR3 region: CSARDPLRTVGDTQYF. CDR3 DNA sequence: TGCAGTGCTAGAGATCCCCTTCGGACAGTCGGAGATACGCAGTATTTT.

At least ten counts were recorded for this clone. The gene calls are TRBV29-1 and TRBJ2-1; 8 bases agree with TRBD2. The CDR3 runs 15 residues. In germline, CDR1 is SQVTM, CDR2 ANQGSEA. V trimming: 2 bases; J trimming: 0 bases; junction bases outside the gene matches: 3. CDR3 DNA sequence: TGCAGCGTTGAACCGGCGGGGGGCTCCTACAATGAGCAGTTCTTC. Translation gives CSVEPAGGSYNEQFF.

Ten or more counts support this clone. V and J are TRBV6-1 and TRBJ2-7; D gene unclear. V dropped 1 base and J dropped 2 bases, with 6 bases sitting between them. Germline CDR1 reads MNHNS; CDR2 reads SASEGT. CDR3 size: 13 residues. The CDR3 nucleotides are TGTGCCAGCAGTGAAGGTGGAACCTACGAGCAGTACTTC. As protein: CASSEGGTYEQYF.

The chain combines TRBV7-3 with TRBJ2-7, with D possibly TRBD2 on 5 matching bases. V gave up 2 bases and J gave up 5 bases, with 10 bases separating them. The CDR3 is 13 residues long. In germline, CDR1 is SGHTA, CDR2 FQGTGA. The CDR3 bases are TGTGCCAGCAGCTTAGAACGAGGGCACGAGCAGTACTTC. This sequence encodes CASSLERGHEQYF.

The chain employs TRBV20-1 and TRBJ2-7, with D perhaps matching TRBD1 (6 bases). The CDR3 loop spans 14 amino acids. CDR1 and CDR2 (germline): DFQATT, SNEGSKA (reference sequence). Between the trimmed V and J ends, which lost 3 bases and 3 bases, there was a span of 15 bases. CDR3 in amino acids: CSASRGRGVYEQYF. DNA of the CDR3: TGCAGTGCTAGTCGCGGCAGGGGTGTCTACGAGCAGTACTTC.

This clone was counted many times. The chain couples TRBV4-3 to TRBJ1-5; D call uncertain. The V end lost 0 bases, the J end lost 11 bases, and 14 bases lay between the germline ends. Germline CDR1 is LGHNA and CDR2 is YSLEER. The length of the CDR3 is 14 residues. CDR3 loop: CASSQDRASGSQHF. The CDR3 DNA reads as TGCGCCAGCAGCCAAGATAGGGCCTCCGGTTCCCAGCATTTT.

In its sample, this clone was seen many times. The rearrangement uses TRBV29-1 and TRBJ2-5; 7 bases align to TRBD1. In germline, CDR1 is SQVTM, CDR2 ANQGSEA. V shed 6 bases and J 5 bases; nucleotides not matched to a gene: 12. This CDR3 comprises 14 residues. In DNA, the CDR3 is TGCAGCGTCCGACCTCGAGGACAGGAGGAGACCCAGTACTTC. As protein: CSVRPRGQEETQYF.

In DNA form, the CDR3 reads TGTGCCAGCAGCCAAGTATTACAGGGAAAGCTAGCCAAAAACATTCAGTACTTC. This gives the protein CASSQVLQGKLAKNIQYF. J is TRBJ2-4 and V is TRBV4-2, with D perhaps TRBD1 (6 bases). Germline V gene sequence: CDR1 LGHNA, CDR2 YNFKEQ. CDR3 length equals 18 residues. V lost 1 base and J lost 0, with 16 bases in between.

This clone was detected many times. The chain combines TRBV7-6 with TRBJ1-1; D remains ambiguous. Germline CDR1 is SGHVS and CDR2 is FNYEAQ. The CDR3 totals 13 residues. The V end lost 0 bases, the J end lost 5 bases, and 7 bases lay between the germline ends. The CDR3 DNA sequence: TGTGCCAGCAGCTTAGCGATAAATACTGAAGCTTTCTTT. Translated, it gives CASSLAINTEAFF. The whole variable domain, remainder taken from reference TRBV7-6 and TRBJ1-1, is GAGVSQSPRYKVTKRGQDVALRCDPISGHVSLYWYRQALGQGPEFLTYFNYEAQQDKSGLPNDRFSAERPEGSISTLTIQRTEQRDSAMYRCASSLAINTEAFFGQGTRLTVV.

This clone is medium-sized. The CDR3 loop is CASSSRTSGTRNEQFF. CDR3 coding DNA: TGTGCCAGCAGCTCCCGGACTAGCGGGACCCGGAATGAGCAGTTCTTC. The J gene is TRBJ2-1, the V gene TRBV9, with TRBD2 matching over 12 bases. Unmatched junction bases numbered 9, after V lost 4 bases and J lost 7 bases. The CDR3 is 16 amino acids. Per the germline V gene, CDR1 is SGDLS and CDR2 is YYNGEE.

This clone showed up just a few times. Possible read error: a much larger clone is one base away. The CDR3 bases are TGTGCCAGCAGCGACACCCTCATCTGTGAGACCCAGTACTTC. This gives the protein CASSDTLICETQYF. J is TRBJ2-5 and V is TRBV6-2 or TRBV6-3; D not resolved. The CDR3 extends over 14 amino acids. V was trimmed by 6 bases and J by 5 bases, leaving 16 bases between them. CDR1 MNHEY and CDR2 SVGEGT come from the germline V gene.

This clone occurred many times. The chain employs TRBV6-2 or TRBV6-3 and TRBJ1-1; no definite D call. CDR1 is MNHEY, CDR2 SVGEGT, per germline. The CDR3 consists of 13 residues. The V and J ends lost 6 bases and 4 bases respectively, with 12 bases between them. The CDR3 nucleotides read TGTGCCAGCAGACGAGGGTCGCTCACTGAAGCTTTCTTT. Protein product: CASRRGSLTEAFF.

J is TRBJ2-6 and V is TRBV30, with D unclear. Germline assignment: CDR1 GTSNPN and CDR2 SVGIG (reference sequence). V lost 3 bases and J 1 base, leaving 4 bases between the germline ends. The CDR3 extends over 13 amino acids. The CDR3 sequence is CAWSGSGANVLTF. In DNA, the CDR3 is TGTGCCTGGAGCGGGTCTGGGGCCAACGTCCTGACTTTC.

This clone occurred many times. The V and J genes are TRBV18 and TRBJ2-3; 8 bases fit TRBD1. This CDR3 region has 17 residues. Germline CDR1 KGHSH, CDR2 LQKENI. J lost 6 bases, V lost 1 base, and 12 bases had no gene match. CDR3 sequence (DNA): TGTGCCAGCTCACCACAGCTACGGCAGGGGGCGGGTGATACGCAGTATTTT. Protein product: CASSPQLRQGAGDTQYF.